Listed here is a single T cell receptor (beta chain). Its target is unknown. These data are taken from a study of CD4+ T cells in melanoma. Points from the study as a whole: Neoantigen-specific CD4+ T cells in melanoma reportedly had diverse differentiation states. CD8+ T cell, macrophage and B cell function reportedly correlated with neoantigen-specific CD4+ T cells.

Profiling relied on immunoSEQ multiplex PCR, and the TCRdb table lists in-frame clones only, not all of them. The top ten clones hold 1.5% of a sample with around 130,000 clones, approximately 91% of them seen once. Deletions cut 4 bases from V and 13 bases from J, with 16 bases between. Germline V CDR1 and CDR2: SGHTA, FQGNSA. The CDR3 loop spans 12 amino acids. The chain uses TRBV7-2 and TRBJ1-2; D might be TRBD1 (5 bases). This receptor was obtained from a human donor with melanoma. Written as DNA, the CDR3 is TGTGCCAGCAGCTCGAGACCCCCAAGGGGCACCTTC. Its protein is CASSSRPPRGTF.